This is a list of T cell receptor beta chains from one sample in a study of shared clonotypes between healthy human individuals. Assay: immunoSEQ multiplex PCR; the TCRdb copy retains only in-frame clones and omits some. This table holds 2 million to 3 million clones, more than 85% found once. Material for sequencing was naive CD4+ T cells from PBMCs. The receptors were sampled from a young man in good health. Some clones in this sample may be carry-over from other donors' samples. The CDR3 runs from the conserved cysteine through the conserved F or W. A D gene is named only where the DNA matches it firmly. Size is stated for part of the rows, as once, few or many counts, or as a class when the clone is expanded.

-	TRBJ2-5	TRBV9	-	TGTGCCAGCAGCGTTCTGGGTCAAGAGACCCAGTACTTC	CASSVLGQETQYF
-	TRBJ1-4	TRBV5-1	-	TGCGCCAGCAGCTTGCCGGTCGTTGGGGGACGTAATGAAAAACTGTTTTTT	CASSLPVVGGRNEKLFF
-	TRBJ2-7	TRBV13	-	TGTGCCAGCAGCTTCCTCAGCTCCTACGAGCAGTACTTC	CASSFLSSYEQYF
TRBD2	TRBJ2-3	TRBV2	-	TGTGCCAGCAACGAGCTTAGCGGGATGGATACGCAGTATTTT	CASNELSGMDTQYF
TRBD1	TRBJ1-1	TRBV28	once	TGTGCCAGCAGTTTGAACAGGGGGAACACTGAAGCTTTCTTT	CASSLNRGNTEAFF
-	TRBJ2-7	TRBV7-8	once	TGTGCCAGCAGCCTCCGTCGGAGCCCGGCCTACGAGCAGTACTTC	CASSLRRSPAYEQYF
-	TRBJ1-2	TRBV28	-	TGTGCCAGCAGTCCGAATAACAGGGCAGCGGTCTATGGCTACACCTTC	CASSPNNRAAVYGYTF
-	TRBJ2-7	TRBV2	-	TGTGCCAGCAGGGGGGATGGCGAGCAGTACTTC	CASRGDGEQYF
-	TRBJ2-7	TRBV28	-	TGTGCCAGCAGCTTCCTATGGCAGGGCACCTACGAGCAGTACTTC	CASSFLWQGTYEQYF
-	TRBJ2-7	TRBV5-1	-	TGCGCCAGCAGCTTGGCCCCAGGCCTCTACGAGCAGTACTTC	CASSLAPGLYEQYF
TRBD1	TRBJ1-6	TRBV5-6	-	TGTGCCAGCAGCCGTAACAGGGGGCGCTTCTATAATTCACCCCTCCACTTT	CASSRNRGRFYNSPLHF
TRBD1	TRBJ2-7	TRBV2	-	TGTGCCAGCAGTGGGGGACAGGGTGGAACCTACGAGCAGTACTTC	CASSGGQGGTYEQYF
-	TRBJ2-4	TRBV7-3	-	TGTGCCAGCAGCTTGGGGGGGACAGAGGGAAACATTCAGTACTTC	CASSLGGTEGNIQYF
-	TRBJ2-5	TRBV28	-	TGTGCCAGCAGACAACCTCCCGGGACATTTCAAGAGACCCAGTACTTC	CASRQPPGTFQETQYF
-	TRBJ1-1	TRBV9	few	TGTGCCAGCAGCGAAGCAGGGGACACTGAAGCTTTCTTT	CASSEAGDTEAFF
-	TRBJ2-1	TRBV7-9	-	TGTGCCAGCAGCCGTAGGGGGGGCTCCTACAATGAGCAGTTCTTC	CASSRRGGSYNEQFF
-	TRBJ2-3	TRBV7-9	once	TGTGCCACCACCCGAGGGGAGGCGATCACAGATACGCAGTATTTT	CATTRGEAITDTQYF
TRBD2	TRBJ2-5	TRBV11-2	once	TGTGCCAGCAGCTCGACTAGCGGAACGGAGACCCAGTACTTC	CASSSTSGTETQYF
-	TRBJ1-4	TRBV5-1	-	TGCGCCAGCAGCTGGGACCGAGGGGAAAAACTGTTTTTT	CASSWDRGEKLFF
-	TRBJ2-6	TRBV4-1	-	TGCGCCAGCAGCCAAGATAAGCCAGGGGCCTCTGGGGCCAACGTCCTGACTTTC	CASSQDKPGASGANVLTF
-	TRBJ2-3	TRBV7-2	-	TGTGCCAGCAGCTTAGTGAGGGTGGGCACAGATACGCAGTATTTT	CASSLVRVGTDTQYF
-	TRBJ2-7	TRBV9	-	TGTGCCAGCAGCGACGGGCCCCACTCCTACGAGCAGTACTTC	CASSDGPHSYEQYF
-	TRBJ1-5	TRBV6-6	-	TGTGCCAGCAGCCGATTTGAGGGTAGTCAGCCCCAGCATTTT	CASSRFEGSQPQHF
-	TRBJ2-1	TRBV7-2	once	TGTGCCAGCAGCTTGGTAGCGGTGTACAATGAGCAGTTCTTC	CASSLVAVYNEQFF
TRBD1	TRBJ2-7	TRBV28	-	TGTGCCAGCAGTCTGACCCTACAGGGGGGCCACGAGCAGTACTTC	CASSLTLQGGHEQYF
-	TRBJ2-1	TRBV23-1	once	TGCGCCAGCAGTCTCTGGTCCCACAATGAGCAGTTCTTC	CASSLWSHNEQFF
-	TRBJ1-2	TRBV6-1	once	TGTGCCAGCAGTGAATCTATAGTTAGACAGAACTATGGCTACACCTTC	CASSESIVRQNYGYTF